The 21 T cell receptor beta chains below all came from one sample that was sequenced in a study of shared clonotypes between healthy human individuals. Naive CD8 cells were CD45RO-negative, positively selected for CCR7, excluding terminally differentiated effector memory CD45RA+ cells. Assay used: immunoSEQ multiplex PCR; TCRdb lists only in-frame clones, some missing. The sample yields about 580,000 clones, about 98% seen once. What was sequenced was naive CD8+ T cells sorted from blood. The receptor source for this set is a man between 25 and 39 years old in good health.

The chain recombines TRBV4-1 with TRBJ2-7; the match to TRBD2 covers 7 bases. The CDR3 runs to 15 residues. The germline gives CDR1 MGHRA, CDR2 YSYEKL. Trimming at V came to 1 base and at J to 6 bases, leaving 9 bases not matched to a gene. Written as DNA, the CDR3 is TGCGCCAGCAGCCAAGGCGATCTAGCGGCTTCCGAGCAGTACTTC. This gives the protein CASSQGDLAASEQYF.

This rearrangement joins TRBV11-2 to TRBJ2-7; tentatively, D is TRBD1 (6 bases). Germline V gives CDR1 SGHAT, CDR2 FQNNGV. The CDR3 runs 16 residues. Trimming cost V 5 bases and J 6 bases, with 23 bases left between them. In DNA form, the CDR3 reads TGTGCCAGCAGCCCAGGGGTCGAGAACGTGGTCTCCGAGCAGTACTTC. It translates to CASSPGVENVVSEQYF.

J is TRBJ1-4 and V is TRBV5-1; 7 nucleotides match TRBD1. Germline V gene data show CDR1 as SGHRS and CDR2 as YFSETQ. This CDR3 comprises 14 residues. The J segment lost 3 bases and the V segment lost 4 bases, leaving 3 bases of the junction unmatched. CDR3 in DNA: TGCGCCAGCAGCCCGGGACAGTCTAATGAAAAACTGTTTTTT. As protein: CASSPGQSNEKLFF.

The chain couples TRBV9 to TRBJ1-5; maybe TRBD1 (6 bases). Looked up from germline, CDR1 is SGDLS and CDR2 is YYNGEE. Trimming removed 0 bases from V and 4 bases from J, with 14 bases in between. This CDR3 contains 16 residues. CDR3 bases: TGTGCCAGCAGCGTAGGGGAAGGGGGAGGAAATCAGCCCCAGCATTTT. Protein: CASSVGEGGGNQPQHF.

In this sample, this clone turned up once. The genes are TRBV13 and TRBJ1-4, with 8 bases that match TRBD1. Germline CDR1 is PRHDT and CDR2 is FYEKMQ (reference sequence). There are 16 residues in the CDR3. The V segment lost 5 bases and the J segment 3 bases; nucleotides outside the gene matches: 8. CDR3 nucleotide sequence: TGTGCCAGCAGCCTTGCCACAGGGGGACCTAATGAAAAACTGTTTTTT. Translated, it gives CASSLATGGPNEKLFF.

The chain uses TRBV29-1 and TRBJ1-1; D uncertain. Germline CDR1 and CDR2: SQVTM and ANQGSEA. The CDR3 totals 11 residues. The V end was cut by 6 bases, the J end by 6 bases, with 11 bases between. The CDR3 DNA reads TGCAGCGTCCCGACCGGGGCTGAAGCTTTCTTT. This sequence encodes CSVPTGAEAFF. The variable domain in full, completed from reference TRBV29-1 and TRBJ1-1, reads SAVISQKPSRDICQRGTSLTIQCQVDSQVTMMFWYRQQPGQSLTLIATANQGSEATYESGFVIDKFPISRPNLTFSTLTVSNMSPEDSSIYLCSVPTGAEAFFGQGTRLTVV.

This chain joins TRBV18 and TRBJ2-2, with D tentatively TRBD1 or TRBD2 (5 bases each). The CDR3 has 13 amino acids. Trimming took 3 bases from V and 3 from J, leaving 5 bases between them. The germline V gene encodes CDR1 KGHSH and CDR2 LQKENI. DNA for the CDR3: TGTGCCAGCTCACCGGGGGACACCGGGGAGCTGTTTTTT. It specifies CASSPGDTGELFF.

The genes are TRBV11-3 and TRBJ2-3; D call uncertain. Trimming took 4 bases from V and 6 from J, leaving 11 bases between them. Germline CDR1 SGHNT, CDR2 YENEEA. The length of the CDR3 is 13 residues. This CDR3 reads CASSSQYEDTQYF. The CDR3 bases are TGTGCCAGCAGCTCTCAGTACGAGGATACGCAGTATTTT.

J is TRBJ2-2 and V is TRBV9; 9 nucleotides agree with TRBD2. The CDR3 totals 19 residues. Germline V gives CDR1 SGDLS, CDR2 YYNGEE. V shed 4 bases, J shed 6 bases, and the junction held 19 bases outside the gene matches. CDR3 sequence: CASSTILSGSSPSSGELFF. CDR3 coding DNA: TGTGCCAGCAGCACCATACTTAGCGGGAGTAGTCCATCGTCCGGGGAGCTGTTTTTT. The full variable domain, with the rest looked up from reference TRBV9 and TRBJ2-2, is DSGVTQTPKHLITATGQRVTLRCSPRSGDLSVYWYQQSLDQGLQFLIQYYNGEERAKGNILERFSAQQFPDLHSELNLSSLELGDSALYFCASSTILSGSSPSSGELFFGEGSRLTVL.

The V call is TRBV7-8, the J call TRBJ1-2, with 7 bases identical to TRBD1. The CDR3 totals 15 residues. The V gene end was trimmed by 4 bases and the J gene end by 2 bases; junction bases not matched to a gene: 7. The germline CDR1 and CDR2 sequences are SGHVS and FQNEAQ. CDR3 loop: CASSYRTGENYGYTF. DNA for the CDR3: TGTGCCAGCAGCTACCGGACAGGAGAGAACTATGGCTACACCTTC.

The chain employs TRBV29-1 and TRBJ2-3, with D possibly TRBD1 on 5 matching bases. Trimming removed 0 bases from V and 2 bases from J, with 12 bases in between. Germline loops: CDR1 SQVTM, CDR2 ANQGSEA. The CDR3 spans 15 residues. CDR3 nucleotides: TGCAGCGTTGAAGATCAGACAGTGGCCACAGATACGCAGTATTTT. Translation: CSVEDQTVATDTQYF.

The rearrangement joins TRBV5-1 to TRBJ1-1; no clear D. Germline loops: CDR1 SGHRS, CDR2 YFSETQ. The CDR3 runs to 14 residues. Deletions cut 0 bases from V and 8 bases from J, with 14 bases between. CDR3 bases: TGCGCCAGCAGCTTGGCCAGCGGTGGGGTAGAAGCTTTCTTT. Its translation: CASSLASGGVEAFF.

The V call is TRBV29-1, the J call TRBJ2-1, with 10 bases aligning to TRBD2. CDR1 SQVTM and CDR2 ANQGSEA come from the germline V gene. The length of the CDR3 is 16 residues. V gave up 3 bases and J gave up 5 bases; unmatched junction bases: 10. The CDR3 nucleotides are TGCAGCGTTGATCCTCAGACTAGCGGGCGTAACAATGAGCAGTTCTTC. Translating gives CSVDPQTSGRNNEQFF.

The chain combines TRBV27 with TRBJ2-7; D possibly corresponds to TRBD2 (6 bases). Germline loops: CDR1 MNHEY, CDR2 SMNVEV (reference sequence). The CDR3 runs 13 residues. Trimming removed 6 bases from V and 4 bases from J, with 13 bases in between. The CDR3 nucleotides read TGTGCCAGCAGCACCCGGGAGACGTACGAGCAGTACTTC. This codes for CASSTRETYEQYF.

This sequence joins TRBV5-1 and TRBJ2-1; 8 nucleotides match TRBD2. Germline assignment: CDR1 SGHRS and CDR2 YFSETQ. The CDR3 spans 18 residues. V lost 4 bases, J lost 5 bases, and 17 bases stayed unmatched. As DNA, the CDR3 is TGCGCCAGCAGCCCGACTCGAGCGGGAGAGCCCCTAAACAATGAGCAGTTCTTC. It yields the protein CASSPTRAGEPLNNEQFF.

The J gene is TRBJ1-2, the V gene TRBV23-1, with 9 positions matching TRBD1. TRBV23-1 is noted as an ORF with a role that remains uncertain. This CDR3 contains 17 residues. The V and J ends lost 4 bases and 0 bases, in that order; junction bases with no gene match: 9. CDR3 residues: CASSPPGTGTSNYGYTF. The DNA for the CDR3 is TGCGCCAGCAGTCCACCCGGGACAGGGACTTCTAACTATGGCTACACCTTC.

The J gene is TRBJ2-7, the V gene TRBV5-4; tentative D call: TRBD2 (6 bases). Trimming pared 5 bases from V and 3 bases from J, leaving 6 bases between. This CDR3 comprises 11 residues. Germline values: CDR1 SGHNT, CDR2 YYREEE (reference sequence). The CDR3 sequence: CASRGGYEQYF. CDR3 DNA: TGTGCCAGCAGGGGGGGCTACGAGCAGTACTTC.

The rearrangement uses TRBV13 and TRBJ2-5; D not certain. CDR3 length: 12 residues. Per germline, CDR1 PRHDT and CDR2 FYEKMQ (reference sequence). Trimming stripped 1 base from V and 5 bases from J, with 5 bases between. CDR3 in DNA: TGTGCCAGCAGCTTAGCCTCGGAGACCCAGTACTTC. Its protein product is CASSLASETQYF.

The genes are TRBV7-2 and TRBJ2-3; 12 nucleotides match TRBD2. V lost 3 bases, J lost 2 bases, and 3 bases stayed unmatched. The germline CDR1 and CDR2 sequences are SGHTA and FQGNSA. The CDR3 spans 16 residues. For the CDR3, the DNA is TGTGCCAGCAGCTTCCGACTAGCGGGAGACACAGATACGCAGTATTTT. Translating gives CASSFRLAGDTDTQYF.

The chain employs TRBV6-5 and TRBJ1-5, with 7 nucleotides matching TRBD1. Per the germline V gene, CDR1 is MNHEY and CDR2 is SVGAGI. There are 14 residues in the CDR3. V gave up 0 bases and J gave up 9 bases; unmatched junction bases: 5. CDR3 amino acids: CASSYSQGVGPQHF. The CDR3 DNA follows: TGTGCCAGCAGTTACTCGCAGGGGGTAGGGCCCCAGCATTTT.

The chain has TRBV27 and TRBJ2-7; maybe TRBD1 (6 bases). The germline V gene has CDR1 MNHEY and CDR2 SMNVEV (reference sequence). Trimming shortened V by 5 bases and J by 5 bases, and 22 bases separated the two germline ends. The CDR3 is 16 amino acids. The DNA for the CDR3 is TGTGCCAGCAGTACTGCGGACAGTGCCGATTTCGACGAGCAGTACTTC. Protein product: CASSTADSADFDEQYF.